Listed below are T cell receptor beta chains from one sample, sequenced in a study of early T cells in non-severe SARS-CoV-2 infection. A single record per CDR3 protein comes from TCRdb applying MiXCR to the 5' RACE reads. This sample has tens of thousands of distinct CDR3 sequences, with roughly an eighth found just once. Sequencing was carried out using whole blood. The receptors originated from an adult who was a healthcare worker with PCR-confirmed SARS-CoV-2 infection or an uninfected control (not recorded which). Both conserved end residues are part of each CDR3. D genes are given only for firm matches. Rows give clone size only sometimes, using once, few, many, or a class for an expanded clone.

V: TRBV12-3/TRBV12-4; D: -; J: TRBJ1-2; size: few; DNA: TGTGCCAGCAGTTTTGGGACACACCAGACTGGTAACGGCTACACCTTC; CDR3: CASSFGTHQTGNGYTF
V: TRBV2; D: TRBD1; J: TRBJ2-7; size: -; DNA: TGTGCCAGCAGCCCCCGGGACAGGCGGTACGAGCAGTACTTC; CDR3: CASSPRDRRYEQYF
V: TRBV21-1; D: -; J: TRBJ2-3; size: few; DNA: TGTGCCAGCAGCAAAGATAGGGCAGATACGCAGTATTTT; CDR3: CASSKDRADTQYF
V: TRBV29-1; D: TRBD1; J: TRBJ2-3; size: -; DNA: TGCAGCGTCCCACCAGAGGACAGGACGTCTAGCACAGATACGCAGTATTTT; CDR3: CSVPPEDRTSSTDTQYF
V: TRBV20-1; D: -; J: TRBJ2-1; size: many; DNA: TGCAGTGCTTCGACTCCCGAGCAGTTCTTC; CDR3: CSASTPEQFF
V: TRBV20-1; D: -; J: TRBJ2-1; size: medium-sized; DNA: TGCAGTGCTAACCCCCAAGGGGCTTACTCCTACAATGAGCAGTTCTTC; CDR3: CSANPQGAYSYNEQFF
V: TRBV10-3; D: -; J: TRBJ2-1; size: few; DNA: TGTGCCAATGGGGGTCAGAACGAGCAGTTCTTC; CDR3: CANGGQNEQFF
V: TRBV10-3; D: -; J: TRBJ2-1; size: -; DNA: TGTGCCGCCAGACAGGATCGCTCCTACAATGAGCAGTTCTTC; CDR3: CAARQDRSYNEQFF
V: TRBV7-7; D: TRBD2; J: TRBJ2-1; size: -; DNA: TGTGCCAGCAGCCCCCGGCTAGCGGGAGTTTTAAATGAGCAGTTCTTC; CDR3: CASSPRLAGVLNEQFF
V: TRBV3-1; D: -; J: TRBJ2-3; size: -; DNA: TGTGCCAGCGTACCGCCCGGAAACACAGATACGCAGTATTTT; CDR3: CASVPPGNTDTQYF
V: TRBV5-5; D: -; J: TRBJ2-3; size: many; DNA: TGTGCCAGCAGCTTGGCCACCCAGCGGCACGATACGCAGTATTTT; CDR3: CASSLATQRHDTQYF
V: TRBV6-1; D: TRBD1; J: TRBJ1-5; size: few; DNA: TGTGCCCTGGGACAGCTCAATCAGCCCCAGCATTTT; CDR3: CALGQLNQPQHF
V: TRBV6-5; D: TRBD2; J: TRBJ2-1; size: few; DNA: TGTGCCAGCATCCCTGGCGGCCTAGCGGCAGATAGCTCCTACAATGAGCAGTTCTTC; CDR3: CASIPGGLAADSSYNEQFF
V: TRBV12-3/TRBV12-4; D: TRBD1; J: TRBJ1-1; size: few; DNA: TGTGCCAGCAGTGGTACAGGGGCTGAAGCTTTCTTT; CDR3: CASSGTGAEAFF
V: TRBV2; D: TRBD2; J: TRBJ2-7; size: -; DNA: TGTGCCAGCAGGCCCGTCCCCCTAGCGGGAGGTCATGAGCAGTACTTC; CDR3: CASRPVPLAGGHEQYF
V: TRBV3-1; D: -; J: TRBJ1-3; size: few; DNA: TGTGCCAGCAGCCTGGCGTACTCTGGAAACACCATATATTTT; CDR3: CASSLAYSGNTIYF
V: TRBV29-1; D: -; J: TRBJ1-2; size: -; DNA: TGCAGCGTTGACTCGTCGAAAGGCTATGGCTACACCTTC; CDR3: CSVDSSKGYGYTF
V: TRBV2; D: -; J: TRBJ2-1; size: -; DNA: TGTGCCAGTACGGTAGCGAGGGTTGGATACAATGAGCAGTTCTTC; CDR3: CASTVARVGYNEQFF
V: TRBV5-4; D: -; J: TRBJ2-1; size: few; DNA: TGTGCCAGCAGCTTCCCGTCCGGGACGGCCGTCTACAATGAGCAGTTCTTC; CDR3: CASSFPSGTAVYNEQFF
V: TRBV27; D: -; J: TRBJ2-7; size: -; DNA: TGTGCCAGCGCCTCTGCGTGGACCCACGAGCAGTACTTC; CDR3: CASASAWTHEQYF
V: TRBV27; D: TRBD2; J: TRBJ2-5; size: -; DNA: TGTGCCAGCAGTTCCGGGACTAGCAGGCGGGGGACCCAGTACTTC; CDR3: CASSSGTSRRGTQYF
V: TRBV5-1; D: -; J: TRBJ2-7; size: many; DNA: TGCGCCAGCAGCTTGGTCCAGGGGACGACGGGGGAGCAGTACTTC; CDR3: CASSLVQGTTGEQYF
V: TRBV28; D: -; J: TRBJ2-1; size: few; DNA: TGTGCCAGCAGGGAGGGAAAACGGGAGCAGTTCTTC; CDR3: CASREGKREQFF
V: TRBV7-6; D: -; J: TRBJ2-1; size: many; DNA: TGTGCCAGCAGCCAGGAGGGCGCAAGCTCCTACAATGAGCAGTTCTTC; CDR3: CASSQEGASSYNEQFF
V: TRBV4-1; D: -; J: TRBJ1-2; size: -; DNA: TGCGCCAGCAGCCAAGAGGCAGGGGTTGGCTACACCTTC; CDR3: CASSQEAGVGYTF
V: TRBV3-1; D: -; J: TRBJ2-1; size: many; DNA: TGTGCCAGCAGCCAACCACACAATGAGCAGTTCTTC; CDR3: CASSQPHNEQFF
V: TRBV10-3; D: -; J: TRBJ1-2; size: many; DNA: TGTGCCATCAGTGAGGGTCCGCCACAGGATAACTATGGCTACACCTTC; CDR3: CAISEGPPQDNYGYTF
V: TRBV12-3/TRBV12-4; D: -; J: TRBJ2-7; size: few; DNA: TGTGCCAGCAGTTCAGGGCCCTCCTACGAGCAGTACTTC; CDR3: CASSSGPSYEQYF
V: TRBV4-1; D: -; J: TRBJ2-5; size: few; DNA: TGCGCCAGCACTAGGAGCGTAACAGGCCCCCAAGAGACCCAGTACTTC; CDR3: CASTRSVTGPQETQYF
V: TRBV6-5; D: TRBD2; J: TRBJ2-5; size: many; DNA: TGTGCCAGCAGACCATGGACTAGTCAAGAGACCCAGTACTTC; CDR3: CASRPWTSQETQYF
V: TRBV7-2; D: -; J: TRBJ2-1; size: many; DNA: TGTGCCAGCAGCTTCGTAGCGACCTCCTACAATGAGCAGTTCTTC; CDR3: CASSFVATSYNEQFF
V: TRBV5-1; D: -; J: TRBJ2-7; size: medium-sized; DNA: TGCGCCAGCAGCTTGGGGTCCGTCGCGGCCTTTCCCTACGAGCAGTACTTC; CDR3: CASSLGSVAAFPYEQYF
V: TRBV5-8; D: -; J: TRBJ2-7; size: few; DNA: TGTGCCAGCAGCTTAACGGGACCAACCTACGAGCAGTACTTC; CDR3: CASSLTGPTYEQYF
V: TRBV28; D: -; J: TRBJ2-1; size: -; DNA: TGTGCCAGCAGTCAAGACAATGAGCAGTTCTTC; CDR3: CASSQDNEQFF
V: TRBV28; D: -; J: TRBJ2-7; size: many; DNA: TGTGCCAGCACCTCTTCCTACGAGCAGTACTTC; CDR3: CASTSSYEQYF
V: TRBV6-5; D: TRBD1; J: TRBJ1-6; size: few; DNA: TGTGCCAGCAGTTCAAAGACAGGGGTGGATTCACCCCTCCACTTT; CDR3: CASSSKTGVDSPLHF
V: TRBV5-4; D: -; J: TRBJ1-1; size: many; DNA: TGTGCCAGCAGCCTTAAACCTTTGAATGAAGCTTTCTTT; CDR3: CASSLKPLNEAFF
V: TRBV3-1; D: TRBD1; J: TRBJ1-6; size: few; DNA: TGTGCCAGCAGCCTAGACGGGACAGGGGCTGGGAATTCACCCCTCCACTTT; CDR3: CASSLDGTGAGNSPLHF
V: TRBV7-6; D: -; J: TRBJ2-2; size: many; DNA: TGTGCCAGCAGCCACCCCGAGGGGGCGAACACCGGGGAGCTGTTTTTT; CDR3: CASSHPEGANTGELFF
V: TRBV27; D: -; J: TRBJ2-1; size: many; DNA: TGTGCCAGCACGAGCGGAGAGGGTAATGAGCAGTTCTTC; CDR3: CASTSGEGNEQFF
V: TRBV2; D: -; J: TRBJ2-1; size: -; DNA: TGTGCCAGCAGTGATCGGCGGCGTGCCGATGAGCAGTTCTTC; CDR3: CASSDRRRADEQFF
V: TRBV2; D: TRBD1; J: TRBJ2-7; size: -; DNA: TGTGCCAGCAGGGACAGGAGCTACGAGCAGTACTTC; CDR3: CASRDRSYEQYF
V: TRBV7-2; D: -; J: TRBJ2-1; size: many; DNA: TGTGCCAGCAGCTTGATTACGGCCGGCATGTTCTTC; CDR3: CASSLITAGMFF
V: TRBV12-3/TRBV12-4; D: TRBD1; J: TRBJ2-5; size: few; DNA: TGTGCCAGCAGTTTAGGAGGGGGCACAAAGACCCAGTACTTC; CDR3: CASSLGGGTKTQYF
V: TRBV20-1; D: -; J: TRBJ2-1; size: many; DNA: TGCAGTGCTAGAGCCCCAGGGACTGCCAATGAGCAGTTCTTC; CDR3: CSARAPGTANEQFF
V: TRBV29-1; D: TRBD1; J: TRBJ2-7; size: -; DNA: TGCAGCGTCACCGGGACAGGGGCCTACGAGCAGTACTTC; CDR3: CSVTGTGAYEQYF
V: TRBV30; D: -; J: TRBJ1-1; size: -; DNA: TGTGCCTGGAGTCGGACCGTAAACACTGAAGCTTTCTTT; CDR3: CAWSRTVNTEAFF
V: TRBV7-9; D: TRBD2; J: TRBJ2-7; size: -; DNA: TGTGCTGCGGAGAGCGGGAATATCTACGAGCAGTACTTC; CDR3: CAAESGNIYEQYF
V: TRBV28; D: -; J: TRBJ2-7; size: few; DNA: TGTGCCAGCAGTTCCGAACCGGGACAACAGTACTTC; CDR3: CASSSEPGQQYF
V: TRBV6-5; D: -; J: TRBJ2-2; size: many; DNA: TGTGCCAGCAGTGCCCTCTTAGGGGCCGGGGAGCTGTTTTTT; CDR3: CASSALLGAGELFF
V: TRBV5-6; D: TRBD2; J: TRBJ2-2; size: many; DNA: TGTGCCAGCAGTGGCGCTAGCGGGAGTCGGAGGAACACCGGGGAGCTGTTTTTT; CDR3: CASSGASGSRRNTGELFF
V: TRBV7-3; D: TRBD1; J: TRBJ2-7; size: few; DNA: TGTGCCAGCAGCCAGCAGGGACAGGGGAATCGCGAGCAGTACTTC; CDR3: CASSQQGQGNREQYF
V: TRBV30; D: TRBD1; J: TRBJ1-3; size: few; DNA: TGTGCCTGGAGCGCAGGGACAGGGGCTGGAAACACCATATATTTT; CDR3: CAWSAGTGAGNTIYF
V: TRBV7-2; D: -; J: TRBJ2-7; size: -; DNA: TGTGCCAGCAGCTTAGATTGGGAAAGGGACGAGCAGTACTTC; CDR3: CASSLDWERDEQYF
V: TRBV6-1; D: TRBD1; J: TRBJ1-5; size: many; DNA: TGTGCCAGCAGTGACGTGTCAGGGGGGCATCAGCCCCAGCATTTT; CDR3: CASSDVSGGHQPQHF